The 5 T cell receptor beta chains below come from one sample, sequenced in a study of shared clonotypes between healthy human individuals. Sequencing was performed with immunoSEQ multiplex PCR; in TCRdb, only in-frame clones are kept and a portion is missing. The sample has about 1 million clones, about 77% seen once. The sample consisted of memory CD4+ T cells sorted from blood. This sample's subset: CD45RA-negative fraction. These receptors were obtained from a man aged 18 to 30 in good health.

This clone was picked up a small number of times. V and J are TRBV5-8 and TRBJ2-1; 10 nucleotides match TRBD1. CDR3 length: 15 residues. CDR1 is SGHTS and CDR2 is YDEGEE in the germline V gene. V shed 4 bases and J 5 bases; nucleotides not matched to a gene: 6. CDR3 in DNA: TGTGCCAGCAGCGTCCGGGACAGGGGAAACAATGAGCAGTTCTTC. This gives the protein CASSVRDRGNNEQFF. The whole variable domain, remainder taken from reference TRBV5-8 and TRBJ2-1, is EAGVTQSPTHLIKTRGQQATLRCSPISGHTSVYWYQQALGLGLQFLLWYDEGEERNRGNFPPRFSGRQFPNYSSELNVNALELEDSALYLCASSVRDRGNNEQFFGPGTRLTVL.

The J gene is TRBJ2-3, the V gene TRBV7-2; D possibly corresponds to TRBD1 (6 bases). The CDR3 spans 13 residues. Deletions cut 3 bases from V and 4 bases from J, with 8 bases between. CDR1 is SGHTA, CDR2 FQGNSA, per germline. The CDR3 region is CASSFKGADTQYF. The CDR3 DNA follows: TGTGCCAGCAGCTTCAAGGGGGCAGATACGCAGTATTTT.

Here the CDR3 reads CAWSGGLSNEQFF. CDR3 DNA sequence: TGTGCCTGGAGTGGGGGGCTTTCGAATGAGCAGTTCTTC. This chain uses TRBV30 with TRBJ2-1, with a possible D match to TRBD1 (6 bases). CDR3 length: 13 amino acids. CDR1 and CDR2 from the germline V gene are GTSNPN and SVGIG (reference sequence). V was cut by 1 base and J by 7 bases, with 11 bases left in between.

This rearrangement joins TRBV5-1 to TRBJ2-2; 10 bases line up with TRBD1. The V gene's germline CDR1 is SGHRS and CDR2 YFSETQ. The CDR3 extends over 15 amino acids. Trimming cost V 2 bases and J 9 bases; bases outside gene matches: 7. The CDR3 loop is CASSLSTGGFRELFF. CDR3 DNA: TGCGCCAGCAGCTTATCGACAGGGGGCTTCCGGGAGCTGTTTTTT.

This chain uses TRBV18 with TRBJ2-2; unclear D gene. Germline lookup yields CDR1 KGHSH and CDR2 LQKENI. The V end was cut by 0 bases, the J end by 6 bases, with 8 bases between. This CDR3 has 14 amino acids. The CDR3 spells CASSPPPGSGELFF. CDR3 DNA sequence: TGTGCCAGCTCACCACCTCCCGGTTCCGGGGAGCTGTTTTTT.